The present entry profiles one T cell receptor (beta chain) with its context. It has no known antigen specificity. No clone much larger than this one lies a single base away; base qualities are absent. The entire amount of isolated RNA was reverse transcribed using the High Capacity cDNA Reverse Transcription Kit, so the sequenced TCRB transcripts were expressed ones. Naive, central memory and regulatory T cell samples underwent deep immunoSEQ sequencing, averaging approximately 3.5 million total reads per sample. After sorted cells were lysed in RLT buffer, RNA was extracted with DNase-treated RNeasy Micro or Mini kits, with the choice depending on cell number. Each cell subset was processed separately to prevent cross-contamination, with patient and healthy donor samples processed together. Using the immunoSEQ multiplex PCR, TCRB sequences were amplified from cDNA into 87-bp fragments spanning the CDR3 region. The amplicons were sequenced using the Illumina HiSeq platform. Under the source paper's analysis protocol: PCR bias was corrected computationally using synthetic template baselines, and reads within Hamming distance 2 were collapsed, with unmergeable singletons discarded. Reads were aligned against IMGT so that V, D and J genes, CDR3 length and insertions or deletions at six rearrangement sites could be assigned. Within each subset, clonotype counts were normalized to sorted cell number, and only after that were true diversity and Gini coefficients computed with the tcR R package. Repertoire sharing was quantified using the overlap coefficient calculated on TCRB nucleotide sequences. TCRdb limited this immuneACCESS table to in-frame rearrangements with V and J called. A share of clones is missing; checked studies link under half to unresolved V genes, and the rest is unexplained. That table gives V, J and clone size, and the DNA gave D and trimming. This sample holds around 70,000 clones; nearly 50% were observed only once. The ten most abundant clones make up 0.65% to 0.75% of the sample.

This entry is derived from a study of beta chain features in type 1 diabetes (dated by TCRdb to the late 2010s). In the study overall: Mean age, gender distribution, total cell number and subset yield were not different between patients and healthy donors. Across all samples, roughly 110,000,000 sorted cells were examined, and cell number per subset correlated strongly with RNA yield. The study compared TCRB repertoires of sorted circulating CD4+ T cell subsets between recently diagnosed type 1 diabetes patients and matched healthy donors. Regulatory and stem cell-like memory subsets were obtained from only 8 patients and roughly 8 healthy donors, while naive and central memory subsets were obtained from all 30 or so donors. Paper-wide results and their limitations: Type 1 diabetes patients showed a moderate but significant shortening of TCRB CDR3 length in all four CD4+ subsets. Patients with type 1 diabetes made fewer insertions and deleted more nucleotides at VDJ recombination sites, implying thymic rearrangement abnormalities. Because small numbers of individuals were included in the HLA sub-analyses, any influence of HLA type on TCRB rearrangement was left unresolved. Shorter templates might have been favored by PCR, but patient and control samples were amplified and corrected together, so both groups would have been affected equally by any skew. Naive, central memory and regulatory TCRB repertoires appeared to be more alike among patients than among healthy donors. Because cDNA rather than genomic DNA was sequenced, highly expressing activated cells could have been over-represented, although no difference in activation and CD3 levels was found between groups.

Each donor gave one peripheral blood draw, averaging approximately 0.11 L, which was collected into heparinised tubes. Naive, central memory, regulatory and stem cell-like memory CD4+ T cells were sorted on a BD FACSAria II using a panel including CD45RO, CCR7, CD25, CD127, CD95 and CD27. Purity was above 95% for every sorted population. PBMCs were separated immediately by Lymphoprep density gradient centrifugation and were stained directly, without being cultured. So that batch effects would be minimized, each experiment stained and sorted samples in pairs, pairing one healthy donor with one patient. As encoded in the germline V gene, CDR1 is SGHRS while CDR2 is YFSETQ. Counted from cysteine to phenylalanine, this CDR3 has 15 amino acids. The entry retains the CDR3 DNA only, 45 bases that are in frame from base 1. Trimming at the junction amounts to 0 bases on V and 1 base on J, and the germline ends lie 10 bases apart.

The V and J genes are TRBV5-1 and TRBJ1-1; no D gene call is confident. Sample: central memory CD4+ T cells from blood. This receptor was identified in a man under 40 with type 1 diabetes. CDR3 loop: CASSLGTVSNTEAFF. The sequenced DNA: TGCGCCAGCAGCTTGGGTACAGTTTCGAACACTGAAGCTTTCTTT.